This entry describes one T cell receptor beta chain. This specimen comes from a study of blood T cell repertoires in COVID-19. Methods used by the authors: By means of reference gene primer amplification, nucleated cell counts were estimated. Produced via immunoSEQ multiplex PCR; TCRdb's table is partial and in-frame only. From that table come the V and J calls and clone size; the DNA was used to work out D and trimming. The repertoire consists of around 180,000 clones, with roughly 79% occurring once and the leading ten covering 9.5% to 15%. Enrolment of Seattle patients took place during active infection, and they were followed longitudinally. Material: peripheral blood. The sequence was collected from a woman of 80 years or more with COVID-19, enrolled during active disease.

Here the CDR3 DNA reads TGTTCCCAGGGGGCGCTCACCTATGGCTACACCTTC. This codes for CSQGALTYGYTF. V usage is TRBV5-6 and J usage is TRBJ1-2; TRBD1 aligns across 8 bases. Germline CDR1 reads SGHDT; CDR2 reads YYEEEE. CDR3 length equals 12 residues.